Sequencing of this T cell receptor (beta chain) was carried out in a study of shared clonotypes between healthy human individuals. Per the original data handling: From ImmunoSEQ came sequences covering only the junction and carrying no quality scores, so filtering differed. Profiled with immunoSEQ multiplex PCR; TCRdb holds only in-frame clones, not every one. The D gene and trimming were derived from the DNA, and the V and J assignments and clone size from that table. Among under 2.5 million clones listed, about nine tenths were seen once. Trimming shortened V by 2 bases and J by 2 bases, and 15 bases separated the two germline ends. Germline values: CDR1 SEHNR, CDR2 FQNEAQ (reference sequence). The length of the CDR3 is 16 residues. Only Caucasian adults living in Nashville, Tennessee served as donors. Negatively enriched CD4+ T cells were divided by CD45RA into naive and memory.

The origin of this receptor is a man aged 18-30 years in good health. Some clones in this sample may be carry-over from other donors' samples. The sample was naive CD4+ T cells from PBMCs. The subset here: CD45RA+ positively selected. The chain couples TRBV7-9 to TRBJ1-1; D is uncertain. Here the CDR3 reads CASSLRQGLSNTEAFF. For the CDR3, the DNA is TGTGCCAGCAGCTTAAGACAAGGCCTAAGCAACACTGAAGCTTTCTTT.